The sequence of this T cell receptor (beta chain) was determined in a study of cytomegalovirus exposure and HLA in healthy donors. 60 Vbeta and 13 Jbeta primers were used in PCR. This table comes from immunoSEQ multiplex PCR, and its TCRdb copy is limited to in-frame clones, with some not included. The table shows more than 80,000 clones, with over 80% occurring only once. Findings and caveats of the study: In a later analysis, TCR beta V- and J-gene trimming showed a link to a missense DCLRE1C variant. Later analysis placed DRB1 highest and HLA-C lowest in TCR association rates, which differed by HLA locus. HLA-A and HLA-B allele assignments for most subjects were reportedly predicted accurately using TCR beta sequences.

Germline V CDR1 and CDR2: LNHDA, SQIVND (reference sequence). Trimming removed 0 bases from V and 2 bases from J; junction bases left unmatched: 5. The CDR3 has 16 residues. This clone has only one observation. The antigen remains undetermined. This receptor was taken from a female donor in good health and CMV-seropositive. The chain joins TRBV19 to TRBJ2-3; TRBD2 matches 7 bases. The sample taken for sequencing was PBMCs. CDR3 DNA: TGTGCCAGTAGTATAGAGGGGCGGGGGACCACAGATACGCAGTATTTT. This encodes CASSIEGRGTTDTQYF. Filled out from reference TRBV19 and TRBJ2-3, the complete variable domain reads DGGITQSPKYLFRKEGQNVTLSCEQNLNHDAMYWYRQDPGQGLRLIYYSQIVNDFQKGDIAEGYSVSREKKESFPLTVTSAQKNPTAFYLCASSIEGRGTTDTQYFGPGTRLTVL.